Detailed here is one TCR beta chain. Its cognate antigen is unknown. PCR amplification relied on 60 Vbeta primers (plus 13 Jbeta primers). As handled by the study authors: In a later analysis, roughly 11 million of approximately 81 million unique beta chains occurred in at least two donors. Profiled with immunoSEQ multiplex PCR; TCRdb holds only in-frame clones, not every one. V and J calls and clone size are copied from that table; D and trimming were computed from the DNA. The table has some 160,000 clones, approximately 80% seen once; the top ten hold 1.1% to 1.5%. This sample is part of a study of cytomegalovirus exposure and HLA in healthy donors. Whole-study findings and limits: Follow-up analysis found HLA locus-dependent TCR association rates, highest for DRB1 and lowest for HLA-C. Presence/absence comparisons presumed near-even sequencing depth among donors.

Donors had nominal health at sampling but likely had unrecorded immune exposures. Germline V CDR1 and CDR2: SGHDT, YYEEEE. The CDR3 runs 17 residues. With V trimmed by 1 base and J by 1 base, 5 bases remained unmatched. Sequencing was performed on PBMCs. The sequence came from a male donor in good health and CMV-seronegative. V usage is TRBV5-6 and J usage is TRBJ2-2, with 9 nucleotides matching TRBD2. DNA of the CDR3: TGTGCCAGCAGCTTGTCGGCTAGCGGGATGAACACCGGGGAGCTGTTTTTT. It encodes CASSLSASGMNTGELFF.